A single count supports the clone carrying this T cell receptor beta chain. Its specificity is not known. The source of the sample is a study of cytomegalovirus exposure and HLA in healthy donors. Study-wide results and limits: The records held CMV serostatus as the only immune exposure information. High specificity and sensitivity for cytomegalovirus status were reported for the classifier. Rarity characterized most TCR sequences, yet some public TCRs appeared in many donors. Looking again later, the authors saw that most CMV-associated TCR beta chains seemed HLA-restricted.

The PCR ran on 60 Vbeta and 13 Jbeta primers. Here immunoSEQ multiplex PCR was the method, and the copy in TCRdb shows in-frame clones only, minus some. Among 90,000 to 150,000 clones listed, around 81% were seen once. Per the germline V gene, CDR1 is SEHNR and CDR2 is FQNEAQ (reference sequence). There are 11 residues in the CDR3. The V end was cut by 1 base, the J end by 8 bases, with 5 bases between. The sequencing input was PBMCs. This receptor was taken from a woman in her thirties or forties in good health and CMV-seronegative. The rearrangement links TRBV7-9 to TRBJ1-1; unclear D gene. The CDR3 DNA follows: TGTGCCAGCAGCTTAGGCCTAGAAGCTTTCTTT. Its protein product is CASSLGLEAFF.